This record covers a single TCR beta chain. Antigen specificity is unknown. CFSE-labeled sorted T cells met regulatory or mature dendritic cells for 5 days. Germline CDR1 and CDR2: SGHDT and YYEEEE. The CDR3 covers 16 residues. J was trimmed by 1 base and V by 4 bases; bases with no gene match: 8. The record originates from a study of regulatory dendritic cells for organ transplantation. The overall study: Regulatory dendritic cells were monocyte-derived, receiving vitamin D3 on days 0 and 4 and IL-10 on day 4.

Measured with immunoSEQ multiplex PCR; TCRdb has only the in-frame clones, and not every one. The table records 9,500 to 15,000 clones, about 60% of them present only once. This sequence originates from a human donor in good health. The chain employs TRBV5-6 and TRBJ2-7; TRBD2 agrees at 10 bases. Sequencing was performed on naive CD8+ T cells from blood cultured with dendritic cells. The subset is: CD45RA+ naive T cells. CDR3 in amino acids: CASSPQTSGFSYEQYF. CDR3 DNA: TGTGCCAGCAGCCCCCAGACTAGCGGGTTTTCCTACGAGCAGTACTTC.